This T cell receptor (beta chain) was profiled in a study of blood T cell repertoires in COVID-19. On the study more broadly: Samples taken during acute and convalescent COVID-19 were collected in the United States, Italy and Spain. PBMCs, B-cell-depleted T cells, or T cells were the source of the cDNA or gDNA that made up the material.

The Seattle site enrolled patients during active infection and followed them longitudinally. In the original analysis: Estimation of nucleated cell counts was performed using reference gene primer amplification. Here immunoSEQ multiplex PCR was the method, and the copy in TCRdb shows in-frame clones only, minus some. Clone size and V and J calls were adopted from that table, with D and trimming inferred from the DNA. The table has about 170,000 clones, 84% seen once; the top ten hold roughly 2.5%. CDR1 and CDR2 (germline): SGHAT, FQNNGV. The length of the CDR3 is 18 residues. The J segment lost 1 base and the V segment lost 5 bases, leaving 12 bases of the junction unmatched.

The rearrangement links TRBV11-2 to TRBJ1-5; 9 positions match TRBD1. The sequence was obtained from an elderly woman with COVID-19, enrolled during active disease. The sequencing input was peripheral blood. As DNA, the CDR3 is TGTGCCAGCAGCCACATGGGCGGAGGGACAGGGAGCAATCAGCCCCAGCATTTT. This translates into CASSHMGGGTGSNQPQHF.